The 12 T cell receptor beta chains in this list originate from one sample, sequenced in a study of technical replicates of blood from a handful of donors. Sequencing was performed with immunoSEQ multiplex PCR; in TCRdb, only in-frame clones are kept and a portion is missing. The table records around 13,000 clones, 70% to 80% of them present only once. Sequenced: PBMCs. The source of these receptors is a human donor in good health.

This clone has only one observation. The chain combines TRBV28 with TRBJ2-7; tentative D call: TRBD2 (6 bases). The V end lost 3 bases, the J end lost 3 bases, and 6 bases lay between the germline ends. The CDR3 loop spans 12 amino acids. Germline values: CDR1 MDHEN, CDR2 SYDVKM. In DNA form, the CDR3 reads TGTGCCAGCAGTTTGGAGGGCTACGAGCAGTACTTC. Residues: CASSLEGYEQYF.

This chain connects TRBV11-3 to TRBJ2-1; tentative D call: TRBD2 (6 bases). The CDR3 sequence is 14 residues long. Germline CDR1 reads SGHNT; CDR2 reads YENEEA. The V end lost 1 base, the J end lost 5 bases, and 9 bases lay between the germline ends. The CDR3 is CASSLGLENNEQFF. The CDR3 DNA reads TGTGCCAGCAGCTTAGGACTAGAAAACAATGAGCAGTTCTTC.

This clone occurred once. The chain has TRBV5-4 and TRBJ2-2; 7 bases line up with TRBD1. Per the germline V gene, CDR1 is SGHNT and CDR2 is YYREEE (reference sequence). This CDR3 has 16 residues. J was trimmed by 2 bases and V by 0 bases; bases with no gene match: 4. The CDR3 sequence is CASSLGGQANTGELFF. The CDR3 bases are TGTGCCAGCAGCTTGGGTGGACAGGCAAACACCGGGGAGCTGTTTTTT.

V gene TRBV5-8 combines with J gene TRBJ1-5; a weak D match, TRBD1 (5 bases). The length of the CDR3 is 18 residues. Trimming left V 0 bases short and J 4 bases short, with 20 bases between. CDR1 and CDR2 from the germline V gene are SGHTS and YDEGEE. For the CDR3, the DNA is TGTGCCAGCAGCTTGGGTGGGGCAGACCCTATCAAAAATCAGCCCCAGCATTTT. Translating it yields CASSLGGADPIKNQPQHF.

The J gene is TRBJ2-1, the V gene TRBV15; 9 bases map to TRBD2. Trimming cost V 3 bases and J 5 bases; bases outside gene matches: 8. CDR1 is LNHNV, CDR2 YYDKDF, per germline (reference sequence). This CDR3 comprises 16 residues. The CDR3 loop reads CATSRGTGLANNEQFF. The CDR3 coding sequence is TGTGCCACCAGCAGGGGAACGGGACTAGCCAACAATGAGCAGTTCTTC.

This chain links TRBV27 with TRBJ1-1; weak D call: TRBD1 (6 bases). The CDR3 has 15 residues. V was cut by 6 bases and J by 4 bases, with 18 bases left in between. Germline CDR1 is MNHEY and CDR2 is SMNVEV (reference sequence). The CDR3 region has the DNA TGTGCCAGCAGGGCCCAAGGGGGGGTCGGCACTGAAGCTTTCTTT. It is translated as CASRAQGGVGTEAFF.

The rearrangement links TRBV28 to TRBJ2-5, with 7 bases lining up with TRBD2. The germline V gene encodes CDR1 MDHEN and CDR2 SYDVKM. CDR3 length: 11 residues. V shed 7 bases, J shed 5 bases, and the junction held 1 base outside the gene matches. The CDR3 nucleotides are TGTGCCAGCATCGGGGGGGAGACCCAGTACTTC. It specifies CASIGGETQYF. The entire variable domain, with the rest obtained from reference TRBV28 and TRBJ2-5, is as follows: DVKVTQSSRYLVKRTGEKVFLECVQDMDHENMFWYRQDPGLGLRLIYFSYDVKMKEKGDIPEGYSVSREKKERFSLILESASTNQTSMYLCASIGGETQYFGPGTRLLVL.

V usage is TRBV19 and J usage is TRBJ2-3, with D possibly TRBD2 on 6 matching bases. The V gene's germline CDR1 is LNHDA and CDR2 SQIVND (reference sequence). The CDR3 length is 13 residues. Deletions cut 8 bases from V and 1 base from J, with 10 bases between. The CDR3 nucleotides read TGTGCCAGTGAGCCTAGCGGCACAGATACGCAGTATTTT. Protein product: CASEPSGTDTQYF.

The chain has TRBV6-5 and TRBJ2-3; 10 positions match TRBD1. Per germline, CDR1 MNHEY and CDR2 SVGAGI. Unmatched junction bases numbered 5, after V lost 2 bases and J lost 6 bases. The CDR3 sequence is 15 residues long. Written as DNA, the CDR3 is TGTGCCAGCAGTTACGGGGGACAGGGGAGCGATACGCAGTATTTT. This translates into CASSYGGQGSDTQYF.

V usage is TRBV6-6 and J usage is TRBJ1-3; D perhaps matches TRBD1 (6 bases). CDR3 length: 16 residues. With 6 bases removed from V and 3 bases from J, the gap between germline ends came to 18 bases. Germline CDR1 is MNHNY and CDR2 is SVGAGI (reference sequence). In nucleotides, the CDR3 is TGTGCCAGCAGCCAGACAGGACCTTTGGATGGAAACACCATATATTTT. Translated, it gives CASSQTGPLDGNTIYF.

CDR3 region: CASSESNRGGAGEQFF. The CDR3 DNA is TGCGCCAGCAGTGAGTCGAATAGAGGGGGCGCAGGTGAGCAGTTCTTC. The rearrangement joins TRBV10-1 to TRBJ2-1, with 7 bases fitting TRBD1. Germline CDR1 reads WNHNN; CDR2 reads SYGVQD (reference sequence). V was pared by 0 bases and J by 9 bases, with 11 bases of the junction left unmatched. CDR3 length: 16 amino acids.

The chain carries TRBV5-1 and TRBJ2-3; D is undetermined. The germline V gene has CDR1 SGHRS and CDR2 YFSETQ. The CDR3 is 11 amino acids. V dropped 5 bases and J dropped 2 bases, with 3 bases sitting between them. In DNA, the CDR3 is TGCGCCAGCAGTAACACAGATACGCAGTATTTT. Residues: CASSNTDTQYF.